This T cell receptor beta chain was recorded in a study of cytomegalovirus exposure and HLA in healthy donors. Study observations and caveats: Apparent HLA restriction characterized most CMV-associated TCR beta chains in a later analysis. Most sequenced TCRs were rare (though some public TCRs occurred in many donors).

PCR used 60 Vbeta primers and 13 Jbeta primers. TCRdb's copy holds only in-frame clones and misses some; the assay was immunoSEQ multiplex PCR. The sample lists more than 100,000 clones, around 78% occurring once. Germline V gene data show CDR1 as GTSNPN and CDR2 as SVGIG (reference sequence). The CDR3 contains 15 residues. V lost 5 bases and J 2 bases, leaving 17 bases between the germline ends. Points on this clone: Its matching antigen is unknown.

The rearrangement uses TRBV30 and TRBJ2-3; D possibly corresponds to TRBD2 (6 bases). The sequencing input was PBMCs. The sequence came from a woman under 30 in good health and CMV-seronegative. CDR3 loop: CAWERAGTFTDTQYF. The CDR3, as DNA: TGTGCCTGGGAAAGGGCCGGGACTTTCACAGATACGCAGTATTTT.